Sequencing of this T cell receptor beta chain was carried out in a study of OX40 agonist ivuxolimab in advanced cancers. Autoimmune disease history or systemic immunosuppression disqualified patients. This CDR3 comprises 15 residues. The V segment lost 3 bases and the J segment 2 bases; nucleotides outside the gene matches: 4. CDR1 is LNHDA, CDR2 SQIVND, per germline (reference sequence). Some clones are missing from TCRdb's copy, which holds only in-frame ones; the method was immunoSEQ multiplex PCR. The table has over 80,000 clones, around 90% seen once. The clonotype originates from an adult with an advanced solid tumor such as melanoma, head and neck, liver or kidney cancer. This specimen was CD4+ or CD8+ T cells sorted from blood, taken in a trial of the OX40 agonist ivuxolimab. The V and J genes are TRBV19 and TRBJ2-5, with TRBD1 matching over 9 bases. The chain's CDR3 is CASSILQGAQETQYF. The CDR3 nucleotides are TGTGCCAGTAGTATTTTACAGGGGGCTCAAGAGACCCAGTACTTC.